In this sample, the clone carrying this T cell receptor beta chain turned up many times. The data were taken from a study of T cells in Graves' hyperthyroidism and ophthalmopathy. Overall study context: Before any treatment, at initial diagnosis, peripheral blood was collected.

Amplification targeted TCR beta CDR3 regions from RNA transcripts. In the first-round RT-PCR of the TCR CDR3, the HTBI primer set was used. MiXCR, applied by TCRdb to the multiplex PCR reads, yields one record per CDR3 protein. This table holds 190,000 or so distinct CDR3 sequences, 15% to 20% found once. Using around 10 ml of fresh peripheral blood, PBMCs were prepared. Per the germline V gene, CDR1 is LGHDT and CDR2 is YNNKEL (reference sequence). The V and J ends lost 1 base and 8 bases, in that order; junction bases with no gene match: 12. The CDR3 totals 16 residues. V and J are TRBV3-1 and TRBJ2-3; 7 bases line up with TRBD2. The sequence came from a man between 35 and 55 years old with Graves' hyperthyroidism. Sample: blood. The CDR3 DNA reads TGTGCCAGCAGCCAAGCTCAGCGGGGTCGGAGGAGTACGCAGTATTTT. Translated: CASSQAQRGRRSTQYF.